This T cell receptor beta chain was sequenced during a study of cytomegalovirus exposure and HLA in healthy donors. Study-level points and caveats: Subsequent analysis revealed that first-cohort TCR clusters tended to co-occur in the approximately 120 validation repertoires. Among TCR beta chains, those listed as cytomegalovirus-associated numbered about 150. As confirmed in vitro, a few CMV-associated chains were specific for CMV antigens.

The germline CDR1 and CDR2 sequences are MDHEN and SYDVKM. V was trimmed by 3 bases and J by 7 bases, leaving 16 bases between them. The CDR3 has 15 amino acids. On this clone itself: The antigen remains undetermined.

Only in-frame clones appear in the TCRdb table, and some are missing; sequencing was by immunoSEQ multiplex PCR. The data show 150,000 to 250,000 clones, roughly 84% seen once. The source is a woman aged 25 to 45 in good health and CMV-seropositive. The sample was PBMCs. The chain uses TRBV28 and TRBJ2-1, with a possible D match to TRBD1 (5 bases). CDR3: CASSLRQPSGNEQFF. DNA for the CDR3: TGTGCCAGCAGTTTGCGACAGCCCTCCGGGAATGAGCAGTTCTTC.